The rows below give T cell receptor beta chains drawn from one sample of a study of Graves' ophthalmopathy and Graves' hyperthyroidism. TCRdb re-called the multiplex PCR reads with MiXCR, one entry per CDR3 protein. The table has a few hundred thousand distinct CDR3 sequences, roughly 14% seen once. The material sequenced was peripheral blood. The source of these receptors is a woman between 18 and 29 years old with stable Graves' hyperthyroidism. CDR3s include the opening cysteine and the closing phenylalanine or tryptophan. Fields, in order: J gene, clone size, V gene, D gene, CDR3 protein, CDR3 DNA. D genes are given only for firm matches. The listing skips clone size in some rows; elsewhere it reads once, few, many or a size class.

j_gene: TRBJ2-2; abundance: NA; v_gene: TRBV29-1; d_gene: TRBD1; CDR3aa: CSADRVNTGELFF; CDR3nt: TGCAGCGCCGACAGGGTGAACACCGGGGAGCTGTTTTTT
j_gene: TRBJ1-2; abundance: many; v_gene: TRBV20-1; d_gene: NA; CDR3aa: CSATDSTRHYGYTF; CDR3nt: TGCAGTGCTACGGACTCTACTAGACACTATGGCTACACCTTC
j_gene: TRBJ2-1; abundance: many; v_gene: TRBV7-3; d_gene: TRBD2; CDR3aa: CASSPGTSGGMGQFF; CDR3nt: TGTGCCAGCAGCCCCGGGACTAGCGGGGGGATGGGGCAGTTCTTC
j_gene: TRBJ2-7; abundance: many; v_gene: TRBV5-5; d_gene: NA; CDR3aa: CASSHSMGEQYF; CDR3nt: TGTGCCAGCAGCCATAGTATGGGCGAGCAGTACTTC
j_gene: TRBJ2-6; abundance: many; v_gene: TRBV12-5; d_gene: NA; CDR3aa: CASGLRESGANVLTF; CDR3nt: TGTGCTAGTGGTTTACGGGAGTCTGGGGCCAACGTCCTGACTTTC
j_gene: TRBJ2-7; abundance: few; v_gene: TRBV20-1; d_gene: TRBD2; CDR3aa: CSARSSGGADYEQYF; CDR3nt: TGCAGTGCTAGATCTAGCGGGGGGGCCGACTACGAGCAGTACTTC
j_gene: TRBJ1-1; abundance: NA; v_gene: TRBV29-1; d_gene: NA; CDR3aa: CSVEYRTPNTEASF; CDR3nt: TGCAGCGTTGAGTATCGGACACCGAACACTGAAGCTTCCTTT
j_gene: TRBJ2-5; abundance: many; v_gene: TRBV2; d_gene: NA; CDR3aa: CASSVGRETQYF; CDR3nt: TGTGCCAGCAGTGTTGGGAGAGAGACCCAGTACTTC
j_gene: TRBJ2-7; abundance: many; v_gene: TRBV2; d_gene: TRBD1; CDR3aa: CASSEGGGLSYEQYF; CDR3nt: TGTGCCAGCAGTGAAGGAGGGGGCCTTTCCTACGAGCAGTACTTC
j_gene: TRBJ2-3; abundance: many; v_gene: TRBV6-2/TRBV6-3; d_gene: NA; CDR3aa: CASSWTSFTDTQYF; CDR3nt: TGTGCCAGCAGCTGGACTTCCTTCACAGATACGCAGTATTTT
j_gene: TRBJ1-5; abundance: many; v_gene: TRBV4-2; d_gene: NA; CDR3aa: CASSPTPFGGINQPQHF; CDR3nt: TGTGCCAGCAGCCCAACCCCTTTTGGGGGGATCAATCAGCCCCAGCATTTT
j_gene: TRBJ2-4; abundance: many; v_gene: TRBV2; d_gene: NA; CDR3aa: CASKGHIKYF; CDR3nt: TGTGCCAGCAAAGGCCACATTAAGTACTTC
j_gene: TRBJ1-2; abundance: many; v_gene: TRBV12-3/TRBV12-4; d_gene: TRBD1; CDR3aa: CASSFSTGGVLYGYTF; CDR3nt: TGTGCCAGCAGTTTTTCGACAGGGGGCGTGTTGTATGGCTACACCTTC
j_gene: TRBJ1-1; abundance: NA; v_gene: TRBV5-8; d_gene: NA; CDR3aa: CASTPGWNTEAFF; CDR3nt: TGTGCCAGCACCCCTGGATGGAACACTGAAGCTTTCTTT
j_gene: TRBJ1-2; abundance: many; v_gene: TRBV4-1; d_gene: TRBD1; CDR3aa: CASSQDGTGAHGYTF; CDR3nt: TGCGCCAGCAGCCAAGATGGGACAGGGGCCCATGGCTACACCTTC
j_gene: TRBJ2-5; abundance: many; v_gene: TRBV6-5; d_gene: TRBD1; CDR3aa: CASSSSTGTGAQETQYF; CDR3nt: TGTGCCAGCAGTTCTTCTACCGGGACAGGGGCCCAAGAGACCCAGTACTTC
j_gene: TRBJ2-7; abundance: many; v_gene: TRBV7-2; d_gene: NA; CDR3aa: CASRQGGGPGEQYF; CDR3nt: TGTGCCAGTCGCCAAGGGGGGGGGCCAGGGGAGCAGTACTTC
j_gene: TRBJ1-2; abundance: NA; v_gene: TRBV16; d_gene: NA; CDR3aa: CASSQGRAYGYTF; CDR3nt: TGTGCCAGCAGCCAAGGCAGGGCCTATGGCTACACCTTC
j_gene: TRBJ2-5; abundance: once; v_gene: TRBV6-2/TRBV6-3; d_gene: TRBD1; CDR3aa: CASSYQTGLLETQYF; CDR3nt: TGTGCCAGCAGTTACCAGACAGGGCTTTTAGAGACCCAGTACTTC